The TCR beta chain described here comes from a study of regulatory T cells in long-lasting Graves disease. Background on the study: Prior antithyroid drug treatment in newly diagnosed Graves' patients lasted under 3 months.

General study findings and limits: Persistent Graves' disease cases displayed lower TCR diversity than newly diagnosed ones. Favored gene segments in persistent disease were TRBV28, TRBJ1-2 and TRBJ2-5.

This clonotype showed up many times. The antigen is not known. The CDR3 is made up of 13 amino acids. The V end was cut by 4 bases, the J end by 0 bases, with 7 bases between. The germline V gene encodes CDR1 SQVTM and CDR2 ANQGSEA. The time point is: newly diagnosed GD, antithyroid drugs for less than 3 months. The TCR library was prepared using RNA isolated from PBMCs. Each patient gave 7.5 to 9 milliliters of EDTA-anticoagulated peripheral blood. Both iRepertoire HTBI primers and Arm-PCR of CDR3 regions were used to build the TCR beta libraries. TCRdb reprocessed the multiplex PCR reads with MiXCR, giving one entry per CDR3 protein. Altogether fewer than 550,000 distinct CDR3 sequences are present, about 17% being singletons, with the ten largest covering around a quarter. The same specimen was also included in a second study, on T cells in Graves' hyperthyroidism and ophthalmopathy.

The source material was peripheral blood mononuclear cells (PBMCs), sampled at new diagnosis, from a patient treated with antithyroid drugs. The receptor comes from a woman younger than 35 with Graves disease. V usage is TRBV29-1 and J usage is TRBJ2-1; perhaps TRBD1 as D (5 bases). The CDR3 spells CSVAGSSYNEQFF. The CDR3 DNA reads TGCAGCGTTGCAGGGTCCTCCTACAATGAGCAGTTCTTC.